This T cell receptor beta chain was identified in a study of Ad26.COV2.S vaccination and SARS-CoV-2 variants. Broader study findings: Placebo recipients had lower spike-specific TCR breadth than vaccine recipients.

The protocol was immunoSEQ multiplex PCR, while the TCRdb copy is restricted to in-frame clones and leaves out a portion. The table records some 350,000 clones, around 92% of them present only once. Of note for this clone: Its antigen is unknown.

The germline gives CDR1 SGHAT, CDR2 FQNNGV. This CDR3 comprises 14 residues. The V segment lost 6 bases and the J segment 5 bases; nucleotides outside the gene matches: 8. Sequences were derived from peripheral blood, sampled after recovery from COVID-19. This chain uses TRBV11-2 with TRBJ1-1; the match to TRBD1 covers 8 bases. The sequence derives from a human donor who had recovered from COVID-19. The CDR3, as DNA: TGTGCCAGCAGTTTATCCCAGGGGGCAACTGAAGCTTTCTTT. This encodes CASSLSQGATEAFF.